This TCR beta chain was sequenced during a study of early T cells in non-severe SARS-CoV-2 infection. On the study more broadly: Investigators sequenced bulk RNA drawn from unsorted whole blood, and chains remained unpaired.

This clonotype was counted only a few times. Its antigen is undetermined. Attachment of unique molecular identifiers to individual cDNA molecules was performed. TCRdb reprocessed the 5' RACE reads via MiXCR and lists one record per CDR3 protein. The table records tens of thousands of distinct CDR3 sequences, about 15% of them present only once. Study-level results: Anti-spike CD8 responses were favored in VDJdb matching, and private and CD4 specificities were missed.

This TCR was sampled from an adult who was a healthcare worker with PCR-confirmed SARS-CoV-2 infection or an uninfected control (not recorded which). Specimen: whole blood.

Here the CDR3 reads CASGSAGGHEQFF. The DNA for the CDR3 is TGTGCCAGCGGGTCGGCAGGGGGCCATGAGCAGTTCTTC. This rearrangement joins TRBV7-3 to TRBJ2-1; 8 bases align to TRBD1. The V segment lost 8 bases and the J segment 8 bases; nucleotides outside the gene matches: 8. Germline loops: CDR1 SGHTA, CDR2 FQGTGA. This CDR3 comprises 13 residues.